Included here is one TCR beta chain sequence, with context. These data belong to a study of blood T cell repertoires in COVID-19. Study in general: T cells, B-cell-depleted T cells, or PBMCs provided the cDNA or gDNA that served as material.

Per the germline V gene, CDR1 is MNHEY and CDR2 is SMNVEV (reference sequence). Trimming cost V 2 bases and J 4 bases; bases outside gene matches: 10. CDR3 length equals 16 residues. TCRdb keeps only in-frame clones here, not all; method: immunoSEQ multiplex PCR. This table holds fewer than 200,000 clones, approximately 80% found once. The sequence was collected from a man aged 50 to 59 who had recovered from COVID-19. Sample: PBMCs or T cells enriched from blood (not recorded which). The rearrangement uses TRBV27 and TRBJ2-7; TRBD1 aligns across 8 bases. The CDR3 region has the DNA TGTGCCAGCAGTTTACAACCCGACAGGGGAAGATACGAGCAGTACTTC. Amino acids: CASSLQPDRGRYEQYF.